This T cell receptor (beta chain) was sequenced during a study of blood T cells in healthy people across ages. Healthy Caucasian individuals from Russia aged about 6 to 100 were enrolled as donors. With a J-beta primer mix and a sample-barcoded 5' primer, a second PCR ran about 7 to 11 cycles. TCRdb re-called the 5' RACE reads through MiXCR, storing one row per CDR3 protein. There are 1 million or so distinct CDR3 sequences in the sample; 35% to 50% occur only once, and around 18% lies in the top ten. This clonotype was seen once. The antigen is unknown. The ends lost 1 base at V and 5 bases at J; junction bases unmatched: 4. This CDR3 is built from 14 residues. The germline CDR1 and CDR2 sequences are LGHDT and YNNKEL (reference sequence). Findings and limits, study-wide: Whereas aged donors had fewer naive CD4+ cells, long-lived donors had more of them and higher diversity. Possibly confounding the expanded clonotype changes was the fact that donor CMV status was unknown. Investigators treated diversity estimates from one million T cells as underestimates.

The rearrangement joins TRBV3-1 to TRBJ2-5; TRBD1 aligns across 7 bases. This TCR was recovered from a woman aged 60-75 years in good health. The sequenced material came from blood. CDR3 DNA: TGTGCCAGCAGCCAAGGAGGGGGCGGGGAGACCCAGTACTTC. Amino acid sequence: CASSQGGGGETQYF.